The 18 T cell receptor beta chains listed next were all sequenced from one sample in a study of blood T cell repertoires in COVID-19 (dated by TCRdb to the early 2020s). The library came from the immunoSEQ multiplex PCR assay. Sourced from immuneACCESS, this table was stored by TCRdb with only in-frame sequences that have V and J called. A share of the clones is absent; for the studies checked, an unresolved V gene accounts for under half, and the remainder has no known explanation. The sample contains 270,000 or so clones, 70% to 90% of them found a single time. Clones ranked in the top ten supply about 3% of the sample. Specimen: peripheral blood. The source is a woman in her 30s with active or convalescent COVID-19.

The chain uses TRBV18 and TRBJ2-4, with 9 bases identical to TRBD1. CDR1 KGHSH and CDR2 LQKENI come from the germline V gene. V trimming: 2 bases; J trimming: 3 bases; junction bases outside the gene matches: 8. The CDR3 covers 17 residues. The CDR3 protein is CASSPLETGGGKNIQYF. DNA of the CDR3: TGTGCCAGCTCACCATTGGAGACAGGGGGGGGCAAAAACATTCAGTACTTC.

The rearrangement links TRBV30 to TRBJ1-2; 7 bases are a match to TRBD1. Germline V gene data show CDR1 as GTSNPN and CDR2 as SVGIG (reference sequence). Trimming took 1 base from V and 8 from J; bases not matched to a gene: 16. The CDR3 consists of 16 residues. CDR3 loop: CAWSGRKAGGKRGYTF. CDR3 DNA: TGTGCCTGGAGTGGGCGAAAAGCAGGGGGTAAAAGGGGCTACACCTTC.

The rearrangement uses TRBV5-6 and TRBJ2-3; 11 bases align to TRBD2. The CDR3 extends over 15 amino acids. Germline-derived CDR1 and CDR2 are SGHDT and YYEEEE. V shed 2 bases and J 5 bases; nucleotides not matched to a gene: 4. The CDR3 reads CASSFSGGVGDTQYF. In nucleotides, the CDR3 is TGTGCCAGCAGCTTTAGCGGGGGGGTTGGAGATACGCAGTATTTT. Drawing the rest from reference TRBV5-6 and TRBJ2-3, the complete variable domain is DAGVTQSPTHLIKTRGQQVTLRCSPKSGHDTVSWYQQALGQGPQFIFQYYEEEERQRGNFPDRFSGHQFPNYSSELNVNALLLGDSALYLCASSFSGGVGDTQYFGPGTRLTVL.

This chain uses TRBV7-2 with TRBJ2-7; D is undetermined. V lost 5 bases, J lost 0 bases, and 11 bases lay in between. The CDR3 runs 14 residues. Germline V gene data show CDR1 as SGHTA and CDR2 as FQGNSA. DNA for the CDR3: TGTGCCAGCAGCCTAAACCTCAACTCCTACGAGCAGTACTTC. This gives the protein CASSLNLNSYEQYF. Variable domain in full (rest from reference TRBV7-2 and TRBJ2-7): GAGVSQSPSNKVTEKGKDVELRCDPISGHTALYWYRQSLGQGLEFLIYFQGNSAPDKSGLPSDRFSAERTGGSVSTLTIQRTQQEDSAVYLCASSLNLNSYEQYFGPGTRLTVT.

The chain carries TRBV27 and TRBJ1-1; no clear D. V was pared by 3 bases and J by 1 base, with 9 bases between. The CDR3 is made up of 14 amino acids. CDR1 is MNHEY, CDR2 SMNVEV, per germline (reference sequence). The CDR3 here is CASSLTSGNTEAFF. CDR3 nucleotide sequence: TGTGCCAGCAGTTTGACATCCGGGAACACTGAAGCTTTCTTT.

This chain connects TRBV12-3 or TRBV12-4 to TRBJ1-1; 7 bases fit TRBD1. The CDR3 has 13 residues. V trimming: 2 bases; J trimming: 5 bases; junction bases outside the gene matches: 2. As DNA, the CDR3 is TGTGCCAGCAGTTTAACAGGGGAAACTGAAGCTTTCTTT. Its protein is CASSLTGETEAFF.

The chain employs TRBV9 and TRBJ2-1; 8 bases line up with TRBD1. The CDR3 extends over 13 amino acids. V was clipped by 4 bases and J by 7 bases; unmatched bases: 4. Germline-derived CDR1 and CDR2 are SGDLS and YYNGEE. As DNA, the CDR3 is TGTGCCAGCAGCCTTCGGACAGGGAATGAGCAGTTCTTC. It yields the protein CASSLRTGNEQFF.

This chain links TRBV6-6 with TRBJ2-5; tentative D call: TRBD1 (6 bases). The CDR3 sequence is 16 residues long. The V and J ends lost 2 bases and 4 bases respectively, with 17 bases between them. Germline CDR1 and CDR2: MNHNY and SVGAGI (reference sequence). The CDR3 spells CASSYKRSLGGETQYF. The DNA of the CDR3 is TGTGCCAGCAGTTACAAACGGAGCTTAGGGGGAGAGACCCAGTACTTC.

The chain has TRBV7-2 and TRBJ1-1; D possibly corresponds to TRBD1 (5 bases). The CDR3 extends over 13 amino acids. Germline CDR1 SGHTA, CDR2 FQGNSA. V lost 4 bases to trimming and J lost 8 bases, with 14 bases between them. The CDR3 here is CASSSYRDSEAFF. For the CDR3, the DNA is TGTGCCAGCAGCTCATACCGGGACTCCGAAGCTTTCTTT.

CDR3 sequence (DNA): TGCGCCAGCAGCTTGGGAGGGGGGGCCTTACAGACCCAGTACTTC. Protein: CASSLGGGALQTQYF. The rearrangement links TRBV5-1 to TRBJ2-5; D may be TRBD2 (7 bases). The ends were cut back, 0 bases at V and 6 bases at J, with 15 bases in the middle. There are 15 residues in the CDR3. Per the germline V gene, CDR1 is SGHRS and CDR2 is YFSETQ.

The gene calls are TRBV6-5 and TRBJ2-7; maybe TRBD1 (6 bases). Per the germline V gene, CDR1 is MNHEY and CDR2 is SVGAGI. V was cut by 10 bases and J by 0 bases, with 13 bases left in between. The CDR3 runs to 13 residues. The CDR3, as DNA: TGTGCCACTGAGGACAGAACCTCCTACGAGCAGTACTTC. Its translation is CATEDRTSYEQYF.

The gene calls are TRBV28 and TRBJ2-3; TRBD1 matches 9 bases. The CDR3 consists of 16 residues. V gave up 3 bases and J gave up 3 bases; unmatched junction bases: 7. Germline V gene data show CDR1 as MDHEN and CDR2 as SYDVKM. Written as DNA, the CDR3 is TGTGCCAGCAGTTTTGGGACAGGGATGGTGACAGATACGCAGTATTTT. It translates to CASSFGTGMVTDTQYF.

This clone was recorded only once. The chain recombines TRBV18 with TRBJ2-7; TRBD1 matches 12 bases. This CDR3 has 16 residues. Trimming took 1 base from V and 0 from J; bases not matched to a gene: 1. Germline V gene lookup returns CDR1 KGHSH and CDR2 LQKENI. CDR3 nucleotides: TGTGCCAGCTCACCACAGGGACAGGGGGCCTCCTACGAGCAGTACTTC. It translates to CASSPQGQGASYEQYF.

This chain joins TRBV11-3 and TRBJ2-2; 8 bases line up with TRBD1. The junction had 3 bases not matched to a gene; V was cut back by 5 bases and J by 1 base. CDR1 is SGHNT, CDR2 YENEEA, per germline. CDR3 length: 15 amino acids. As DNA, the CDR3 is TGTGCCAGCAGCGCAGGGGGCGGGAACACCGGGGAGCTGTTTTTT. Protein: CASSAGGGNTGELFF.

The chain carries TRBV7-2 and TRBJ1-6; no reliable D call. Trimming stripped 6 bases from V and 0 bases from J, with 9 bases between. Germline V gene lookup returns CDR1 SGHTA and CDR2 FQGNSA. CDR3 length: 15 residues. CDR3: CASRPLSSYNSPLHF. In DNA form, the CDR3 reads TGTGCCAGCAGACCCCTGAGCTCCTATAATTCACCCCTCCACTTT.

The genes are TRBV11-3 and TRBJ2-7; 9 bases fit TRBD2. Germline trimming cut 5 bases from V and 6 bases from J; bases unmatched to any gene: 2. The CDR3 loop spans 12 amino acids. Germline lookup yields CDR1 SGHNT and CDR2 YENEEA. Here the CDR3 reads CASSNSGGEQYF. CDR3 DNA: TGTGCCAGCAGCAATAGCGGGGGCGAGCAGTACTTC.

This rearrangement joins TRBV28 to TRBJ1-2; weak D call: TRBD1 (5 bases). CDR1 is MDHEN, CDR2 SYDVKM, per germline. Trimming stripped 5 bases from V and 7 bases from J, with 17 bases between. CDR3 length equals 14 residues. The DNA for the CDR3 is TGTGCCAGCAGTCCCCCCGGCAGGGTGGGTGGCTACACCTTC. The encoded protein is CASSPPGRVGGYTF.

The DNA for the CDR3 is TGTGCCAGCTCTCCGGACAGGGACAATCAGCCCCAGCATTTT. This translates into CASSPDRDNQPQHF. The gene calls are TRBV18 and TRBJ1-5; 8 bases are shared with TRBD1. The CDR3 consists of 14 residues. The V gene's germline CDR1 is KGHSH and CDR2 LQKENI. The V segment lost 6 bases and the J segment 3 bases; nucleotides outside the gene matches: 4.